What follows are 2 T cell receptor beta chains derived from one specimen sequenced in a study of blood T cell repertoires in COVID-19 (dated by TCRdb to about 2020). Libraries were built with the immunoSEQ multiplex PCR assay. TCRdb stores this immuneACCESS table with in-frame sequences only. Part of the clones is absent; in the studies checked, under half of the shortfall reflects unresolved V genes, and no reason is known for the rest. Counted in this sample were roughly 400,000 clones; about 83% of them appeared once. About 9.4% of the sample goes to the ten largest clones. Sequencing input: PBMCs or T cells enriched from blood (not recorded which). The receptors shown here come from a woman between 45 and 60 years old who had recovered from COVID-19.

The V gene is TRBV5-3, the J gene TRBJ1-1; 7 bases fit TRBD1. TRBV5-3 is treated as an ORF (open reading frame) with a function not yet certain. The CDR3 is 15 residues long. Unmatched junction bases numbered 5, after V lost 0 bases and J lost 3 bases. The CDR3 spells CARSLVWTGDTEAFF. The CDR3 nucleotides are TGTGCCAGAAGCTTGGTCTGGACAGGCGACACTGAAGCTTTCTTT.

The chain joins TRBV19 to TRBJ2-4; TRBD2 might be the D (6 bases). The germline V gene encodes CDR1 LNHDA and CDR2 SQIVND (reference sequence). The CDR3 is made up of 17 amino acids. Trimming cost V 3 bases and J 0 bases, with 15 bases left between them. As DNA, the CDR3 is TGTGCCAGTAGTATGAGCGGCGGGGCCCGAGCCAAAAACATTCAGTACTTC. Translated, it gives CASSMSGGARAKNIQYF.